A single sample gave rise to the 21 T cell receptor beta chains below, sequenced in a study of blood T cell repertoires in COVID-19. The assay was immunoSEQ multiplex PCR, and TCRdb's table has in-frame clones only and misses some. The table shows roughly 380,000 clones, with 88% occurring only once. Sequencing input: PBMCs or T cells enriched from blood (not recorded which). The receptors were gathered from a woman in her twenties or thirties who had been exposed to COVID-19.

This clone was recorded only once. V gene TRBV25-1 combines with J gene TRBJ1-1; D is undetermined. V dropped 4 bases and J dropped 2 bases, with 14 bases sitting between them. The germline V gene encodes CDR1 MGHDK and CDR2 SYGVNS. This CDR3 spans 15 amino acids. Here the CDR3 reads CASSGNGLINTEAFF. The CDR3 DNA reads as TGTGCCAGCAGTGGCAACGGACTAATAAACACTGAAGCTTTCTTT.

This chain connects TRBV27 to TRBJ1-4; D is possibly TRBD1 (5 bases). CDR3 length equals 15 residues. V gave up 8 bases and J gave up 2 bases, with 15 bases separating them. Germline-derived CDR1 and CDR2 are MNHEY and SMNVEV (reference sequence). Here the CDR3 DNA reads TGTGCCAGCCGCGATTTCGGGGGGACTAATGAAAAACTGTTTTTT. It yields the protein CASRDFGGTNEKLFF.

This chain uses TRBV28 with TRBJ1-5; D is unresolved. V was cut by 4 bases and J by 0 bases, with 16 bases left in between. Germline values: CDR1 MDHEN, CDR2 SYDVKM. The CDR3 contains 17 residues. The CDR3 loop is CASSSLMTPYSNQPQHF. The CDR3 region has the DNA TGTGCCAGCAGTTCCCTGATGACACCTTATAGCAATCAGCCCCAGCATTTT.

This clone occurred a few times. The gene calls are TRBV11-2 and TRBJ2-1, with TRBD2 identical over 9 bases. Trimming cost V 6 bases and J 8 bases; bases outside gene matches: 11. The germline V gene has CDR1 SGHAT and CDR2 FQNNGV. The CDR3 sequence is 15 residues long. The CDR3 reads CASSIAGEEMDEQFF. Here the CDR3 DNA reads TGTGCCAGCAGTATAGCGGGAGAGGAGATGGATGAGCAGTTCTTC.

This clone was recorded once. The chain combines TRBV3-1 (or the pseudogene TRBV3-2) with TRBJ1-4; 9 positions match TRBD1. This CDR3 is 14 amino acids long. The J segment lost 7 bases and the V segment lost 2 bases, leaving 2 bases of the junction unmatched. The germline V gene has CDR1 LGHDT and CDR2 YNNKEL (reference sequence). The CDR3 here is CASSQNRGLEKLFF. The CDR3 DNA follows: TGTGCCAGCAGCCAAAACAGGGGGCTTGAAAAACTGTTTTTT.

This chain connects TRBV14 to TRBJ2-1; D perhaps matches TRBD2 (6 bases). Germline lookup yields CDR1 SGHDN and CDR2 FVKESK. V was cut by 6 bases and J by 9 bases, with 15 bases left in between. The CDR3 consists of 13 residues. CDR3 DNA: TGTGCCAGCAGACCCGGGACTGTCAGTGAGCAGTTCTTC. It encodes CASRPGTVSEQFF.

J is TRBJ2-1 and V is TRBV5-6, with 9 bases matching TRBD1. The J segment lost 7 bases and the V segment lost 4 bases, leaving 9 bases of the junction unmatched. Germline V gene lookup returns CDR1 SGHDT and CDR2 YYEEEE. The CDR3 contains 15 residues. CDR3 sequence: CASSALGQGPNEQFF. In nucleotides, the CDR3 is TGTGCCAGCAGCGCGCTAGGACAGGGGCCTAATGAGCAGTTCTTC.

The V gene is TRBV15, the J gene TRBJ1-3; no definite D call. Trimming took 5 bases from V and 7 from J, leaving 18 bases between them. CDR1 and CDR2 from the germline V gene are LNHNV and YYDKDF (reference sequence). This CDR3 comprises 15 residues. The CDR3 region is CATSSSPGDWNTIYF. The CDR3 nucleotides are TGTGCCACCAGCTCAAGCCCGGGAGACTGGAACACCATATATTTT.

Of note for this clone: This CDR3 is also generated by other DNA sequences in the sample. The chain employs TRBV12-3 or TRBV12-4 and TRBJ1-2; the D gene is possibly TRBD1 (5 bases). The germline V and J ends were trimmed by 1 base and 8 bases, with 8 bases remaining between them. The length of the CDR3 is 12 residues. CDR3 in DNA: TGTGCCAGCAGTTTAGGGGGCGCGGGCTACACCTTC. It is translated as CASSLGGAGYTF.

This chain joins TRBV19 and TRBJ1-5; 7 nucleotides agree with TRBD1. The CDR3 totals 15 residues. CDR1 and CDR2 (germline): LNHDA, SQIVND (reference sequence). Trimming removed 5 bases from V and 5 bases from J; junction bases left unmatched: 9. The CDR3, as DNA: TGTGCCAGTAGTGCTCGACAGGGTGGAGATCAGCCCCAGCATTTT. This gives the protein CASSARQGGDQPQHF.

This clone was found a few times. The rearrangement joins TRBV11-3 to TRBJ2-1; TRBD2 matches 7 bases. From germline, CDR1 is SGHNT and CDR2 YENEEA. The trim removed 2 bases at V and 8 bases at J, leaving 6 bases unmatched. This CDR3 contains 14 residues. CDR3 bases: TGTGCCAGCAGCTTATTCGGGGGGTTAGATGAGCAGTTCTTC. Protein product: CASSLFGGLDEQFF.

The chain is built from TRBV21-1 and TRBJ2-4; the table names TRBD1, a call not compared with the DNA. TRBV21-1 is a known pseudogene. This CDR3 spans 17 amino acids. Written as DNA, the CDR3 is TGTGCCAGCAGCAACGGACAGCCCGACTTAGCCAAAAACATTCAGTACTTC. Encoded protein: CASSNGQPDLAKNIQYF.

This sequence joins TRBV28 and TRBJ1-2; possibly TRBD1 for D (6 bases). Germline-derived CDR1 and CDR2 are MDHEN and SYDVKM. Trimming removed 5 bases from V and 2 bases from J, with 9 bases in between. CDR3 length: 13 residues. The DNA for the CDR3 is TGTGCCAGCAGTGCTGGACAGAACTATGGCTACACCTTC. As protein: CASSAGQNYGYTF.

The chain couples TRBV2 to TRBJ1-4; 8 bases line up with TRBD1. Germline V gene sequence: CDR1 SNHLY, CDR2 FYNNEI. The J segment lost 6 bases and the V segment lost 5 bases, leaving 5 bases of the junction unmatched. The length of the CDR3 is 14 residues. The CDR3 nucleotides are TGTGCCAGCAGTACCGGGACAGGTGATGAAAAACTGTTTTTT. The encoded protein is CASSTGTGDEKLFF.

CDR3 protein: CASSHGGRTNEKLFF. CDR3 nucleotides: TGTGCCAGCAGCCACGGGGGAAGAACTAATGAAAAACTGTTTTTT. This chain connects TRBV3-1 (or the pseudogene TRBV3-2) to TRBJ1-4; D may be TRBD1 (5 bases). The germline V and J ends were trimmed by 3 bases and 1 base, with 9 bases remaining between them. Looked up from germline, CDR1 is LGHDT and CDR2 is YNNKEL (reference sequence). CDR3 length equals 15 residues.

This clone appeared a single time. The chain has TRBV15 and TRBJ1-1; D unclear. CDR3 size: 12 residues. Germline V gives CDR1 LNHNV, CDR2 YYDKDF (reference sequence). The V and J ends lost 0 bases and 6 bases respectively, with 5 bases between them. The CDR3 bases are TGTGCCACCAGCAGAGATCAGGCTGAAGCTTTCTTT. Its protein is CATSRDQAEAFF.

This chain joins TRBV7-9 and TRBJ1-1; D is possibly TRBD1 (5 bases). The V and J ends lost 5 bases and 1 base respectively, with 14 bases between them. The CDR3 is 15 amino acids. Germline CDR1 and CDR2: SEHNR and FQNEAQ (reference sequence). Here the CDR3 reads CASSSQTGPNTEAFF. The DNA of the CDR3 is TGTGCCAGCAGCAGTCAAACAGGACCGAACACTGAAGCTTTCTTT.

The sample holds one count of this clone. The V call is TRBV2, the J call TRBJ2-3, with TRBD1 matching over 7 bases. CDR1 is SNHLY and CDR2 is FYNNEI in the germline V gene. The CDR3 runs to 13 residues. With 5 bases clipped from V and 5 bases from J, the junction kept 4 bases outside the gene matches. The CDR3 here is CASSRDSRDTQYF. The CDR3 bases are TGTGCCAGCAGTAGGGACAGCCGAGATACGCAGTATTTT.

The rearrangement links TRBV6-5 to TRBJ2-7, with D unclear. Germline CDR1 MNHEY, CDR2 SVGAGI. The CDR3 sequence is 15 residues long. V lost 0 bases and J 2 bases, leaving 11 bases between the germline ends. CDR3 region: CASSYSSDTPYEQYF. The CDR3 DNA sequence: TGTGCCAGCAGTTACTCGAGCGATACCCCCTACGAGCAGTACTTC.

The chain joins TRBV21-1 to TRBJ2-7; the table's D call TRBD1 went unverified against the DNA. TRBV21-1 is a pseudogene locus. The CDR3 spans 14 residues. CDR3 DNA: TGTGCCAGCATCACACAGGGATCCTCCTACAAGCAGTACTTC. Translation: CASITQGSSYKQYF.

The CDR3 DNA reads as TGTGCCAGCTCTCTGGGACAGCCCCAGATTAACTATGGCTACACCTTC. Translation gives CASSLGQPQINYGYTF. J is TRBJ1-2 and V is TRBV18, with 7 bases matching TRBD1. Germline V gene lookup returns CDR1 KGHSH and CDR2 LQKENI. This CDR3 has 16 amino acids. The ends lost 6 bases at V and 1 base at J; junction bases unmatched: 11. Supplemented by reference TRBV18 and TRBJ1-2, the full variable domain reads NAGVMQNPRHLVRRRGQEARLRCSPMKGHSHVYWYRQLPEEGLKFMVYLQKENIIDESGMPKERFSAEFPKEGPSILRIQQVVRGDSAAYFCASSLGQPQINYGYTFGSGTRLTVV.